These 8 T cell receptor beta chains came from one sample sequenced in a study of coeliac disease. The table came from immunoSEQ multiplex PCR; TCRdb's copy has only in-frame clones and leaves some out. This table holds 2,000 to 3,000 clones, 50% to 80% found once. The material sequenced was intraepithelial lymphocytes from the gut. These receptors came from a woman aged 70 to 79 with celiac disease on a gluten-free diet.

The chain joins TRBV4-1 to TRBJ1-2; 9 nucleotides match TRBD1. This CDR3 is built from 15 residues. The germline V gene has CDR1 MGHRA and CDR2 YSYEKL. Unmatched junction bases numbered 1, after V lost 1 base and J lost 1 base. The CDR3 DNA reads as TGCGCCAGCAGCCAAGGGGACAGGGATAACTATGGCTACACCTTC. It translates to CASSQGDRDNYGYTF.

This clone turned up a few times. This chain links TRBV5-6 with TRBJ1-2; TRBD1 matches at 8 bases. Unmatched junction bases numbered 7, after V lost 3 bases and J lost 3 bases. This CDR3 contains 15 residues. Germline V gene lookup returns CDR1 SGHDT and CDR2 YYEEEE. The CDR3 bases are TGTGCCAGCAGCTGGGTAGGACAGGGCGACTATGGCTACACCTTC. It yields the protein CASSWVGQGDYGYTF.

This chain joins TRBV11-1 and TRBJ1-3, with 7 bases identical to TRBD1. This CDR3 is built from 15 residues. CDR1 is SGHAT and CDR2 is FQDESV in the germline V gene (reference sequence). V trimming: 8 bases; J trimming: 0 bases; junction bases outside the gene matches: 7. As DNA, the CDR3 is TGTGCCAGCGAACGGACAGGACGCTCTGGAAACACCATATATTTT. Translation: CASERTGRSGNTIYF.

In its sample, this clone is medium-sized. V gene TRBV11-2 combines with J gene TRBJ2-5, with 9 bases identical to TRBD2. The germline V gene encodes CDR1 SGHAT and CDR2 FQNNGV. This CDR3 region has 15 residues. V lost 3 bases and J lost 5; bases outside the gene matches: 7. This chain's CDR3 is CASSFLAGGPETQYF. The CDR3 nucleotides read TGTGCCAGCAGCTTTCTTGCGGGAGGGCCCGAGACCCAGTACTTC.

V is TRBV15 and J is TRBJ2-1; D is unresolved. V lost 4 bases and J lost 6, with 10 bases in between. Germline CDR1 and CDR2: LNHNV and YYDKDF (reference sequence). This CDR3 has 13 residues. The CDR3 region has the DNA TGTGCCACCAGCATTCCCGCCGGCAATGAGCAGTTCTTC. Protein sequence: CATSIPAGNEQFF.

This clone has more than one count but fewer than ten. An end of the junction differs from the germline gene, which may be a read error. This sample also contains other DNA sequences that code for the same CDR3. The J gene is TRBJ2-1, the V gene TRBV5-1; 10 positions match TRBD1. The germline CDR1 and CDR2 sequences are SGHRS and YFSETQ. The CDR3 has 14 amino acids. This CDR3 is CASSPGQGYNEQFF. The CDR3 DNA reads as TGTGCCAGCAGCCCGGGACAGGGGTACAATGAGCAGTTCTTC.

V is TRBV7-8 and J is TRBJ2-5, with TRBD2 identical over 8 bases. V was pared by 4 bases and J by 5 bases, with 9 bases of the junction left unmatched. The CDR3 is 15 residues long. Germline values: CDR1 SGHVS, CDR2 FQNEAQ. Here the CDR3 reads CASSSMGLGRETQYF. CDR3 DNA: TGTGCCAGCAGCTCAATGGGACTAGGAAGGGAGACCCAGTACTTC.

The chain carries TRBV6-5 and TRBJ1-4, with 7 bases matching TRBD1. CDR3 length: 14 amino acids. The V gene's germline CDR1 is MNHEY and CDR2 SVGAGI. V trimming: 9 bases; J trimming: 8 bases; junction bases outside the gene matches: 12. CDR3 nucleotides: TGTGCCAGTCGACAGGGAAGGGTCGCGGAAAAACTGTTTTTT. Translating it yields CASRQGRVAEKLFF.